One sample yielded the 22 T cell receptor beta chains listed below, sequenced in a study of cytomegalovirus exposure and HLA in healthy donors listed by TCRdb under 2017. The library was built by means of the immunoSEQ multiplex PCR assay. A mixture of 60 forward primers for TCR Vbeta segments and 13 reverse primers for TCR Jbeta segments was used in the multiplex PCR. Held by TCRdb, this immuneACCESS table contains in-frame sequences only and omits some clones. Under half of the omission traces to an unresolved V gene where checked; the cause of the rest is unknown. In all, the sample holds about 100,000 clones, and approximately 85% of those were seen once. Jointly, the top ten make up about 3.6% of the sample. The sample was PBMCs. Every receptor here comes from a man in his thirties or forties in good health and CMV-seronegative.

V and J are TRBV18 and TRBJ2-2, with D perhaps matching TRBD2 (5 bases). Germline V lookup: CDR1 KGHSH, CDR2 LQKENI. This CDR3 spans 15 amino acids. Trimming pared 3 bases from V and 0 bases from J, leaving 8 bases between. The CDR3 DNA reads as TGTGCCAGCTCACCGAGGGTATCGAACACCGGGGAGCTGTTTTTT. It translates to CASSPRVSNTGELFF. The full variable domain, completed using reference TRBV18 and TRBJ2-2, is NAGVMQNPRHLVRRRGQEARLRCSPMKGHSHVYWYRQLPEEGLKFMVYLQKENIIDESGMPKERFSAEFPKEGPSILRIQQVVRGDSAAYFCASSPRVSNTGELFFGEGSRLTVL.

The J gene is TRBJ1-2, the V gene TRBV13; D call uncertain. CDR1 PRHDT and CDR2 FYEKMQ come from the germline V gene (reference sequence). The CDR3 has 13 amino acids. Trimming took 0 bases from V and 4 from J, leaving 6 bases between them. The CDR3 bases are TGTGCCAGCAGCTTAGGGCAGTTCTATGGCTACACCTTC. This translates into CASSLGQFYGYTF.

The chain is built from TRBV2 and TRBJ2-1; 9 bases align to TRBD1. With 7 bases clipped from V and 2 bases from J, the junction kept 3 bases outside the gene matches. CDR1 and CDR2 (germline): SNHLY, FYNNEI. This CDR3 is 14 amino acids long. The chain's CDR3 is CASKWTGAYNEQFF. The CDR3 DNA is TGTGCCAGCAAATGGACAGGGGCCTACAATGAGCAGTTCTTC.

This clone was detected only once. V and J are TRBV7-2 and TRBJ1-2; possible D gene TRBD1, 6 bases. The CDR3 contains 15 residues. V shed 1 base and J shed 7 bases, with 16 bases lying between them. Looked up from germline, CDR1 is SGHTA and CDR2 is FQGNSA. The CDR3 DNA is TGTGCCAGCAGCTTAGGAACAGGGAAACTCTCTGGCTACACCTTC. The encoded protein is CASSLGTGKLSGYTF. Looking up the rest from reference TRBV7-2 and TRBJ1-2 gives the full variable domain: GAGVSQSPSNKVTEKGKDVELRCDPISGHTALYWYRQSLGQGLEFLIYFQGNSAPDKSGLPSDRFSAERTGGSVSTLTIQRTQQEDSAVYLCASSLGTGKLSGYTFGSGTRLTVV.

The chain is built from TRBV25-1 and TRBJ2-7, with TRBD2 matching 7 bases. The ends lost 7 bases at V and 4 bases at J; junction bases unmatched: 16. Germline-derived CDR1 and CDR2 are MGHDK and SYGVNS. The CDR3 has 16 residues. This chain's CDR3 is CASTPSLEGGLYEQYF. For the CDR3, the DNA is TGTGCCAGCACCCCAAGCTTGGAGGGAGGGCTATACGAGCAGTACTTC.

The V and J genes are TRBV30 and TRBJ2-3; 9 positions agree with TRBD2. The CDR3 totals 14 residues. J lost 6 bases, V lost 3 bases, and 7 bases had no gene match. Germline V gene data show CDR1 as GTSNPN and CDR2 as SVGIG (reference sequence). The CDR3 region is CAWSHSGGGDTQYF. Written as DNA, the CDR3 is TGTGCCTGGAGCCATAGCGGGGGCGGGGATACGCAGTATTTT.

The V gene is TRBV13, the J gene TRBJ1-1; D might be TRBD1 (5 bases). The V end was cut by 2 bases, the J end by 5 bases, with 12 bases between. Germline values: CDR1 PRHDT, CDR2 FYEKMQ (reference sequence). The CDR3 is 14 amino acids. CDR3 sequence (DNA): TGTGCCAGCAGCTTACCCCACAGGAATACTGAAGCTTTCTTT. Protein sequence: CASSLPHRNTEAFF.

V is TRBV7-9 and J is TRBJ2-5; D remains ambiguous. With 3 bases removed from V and 4 bases from J, the gap between germline ends came to 12 bases. This CDR3 region has 14 residues. CDR1 is SEHNR and CDR2 is FQNEAQ in the germline V gene (reference sequence). The CDR3 DNA reads as TGTGCCAGCAGCTTTGGAGTTGGCCCAGAGACCCAGTACTTC. Residues: CASSFGVGPETQYF.

A single count supports this clone. The V gene is TRBV5-1, the J gene TRBJ2-3, with unresolved D. Trimming pared 5 bases from V and 0 bases from J, leaving 7 bases between. The CDR3 covers 13 residues. Germline values: CDR1 SGHRS, CDR2 YFSETQ. The CDR3 reads CASSYTSTDTQYF. CDR3 sequence (DNA): TGCGCCAGCAGTTATACTAGCACAGATACGCAGTATTTT.

The genes are TRBV30 and TRBJ2-5; D is perhaps TRBD1 (8 bases). The CDR3 sequence is 14 residues long. The germline V gene encodes CDR1 GTSNPN and CDR2 SVGIG (reference sequence). V lost 4 bases, J lost 2 bases, and 14 bases lay in between. The CDR3 nucleotides are TGTGCCTGGATCCAACAGGGGGGGCAAGAGACCCAGTACTTC. Protein product: CAWIQQGGQETQYF.

This chain uses TRBV11-3 with TRBJ2-2; the match to TRBD2 covers 8 bases. The germline V gene encodes CDR1 SGHNT and CDR2 YENEEA. V lost 2 bases, J lost 5 bases, and 4 bases stayed unmatched. The CDR3 is 15 amino acids. The CDR3 sequence: CASSLTGGGTGELFF. DNA for the CDR3: TGTGCCAGCAGCTTAACCGGGGGGGGAACCGGGGAGCTGTTTTTT.

The chain's CDR3 is CASSLNSYNEQFF. CDR3 nucleotides: TGTGCCAGCAGTTTAAACAGTTACAATGAGCAGTTCTTC. The V call is TRBV27, the J call TRBJ2-1; the D is unclear. Germline loops: CDR1 MNHEY, CDR2 SMNVEV (reference sequence). Trimming shortened V by 2 bases and J by 4 bases, and 6 bases separated the two germline ends. The CDR3 spans 13 residues.

This clone was seen a few times. The chain carries TRBV15 and TRBJ1-3; no definite D call. Germline CDR1 reads LNHNV; CDR2 reads YYDKDF (reference sequence). This CDR3 is 14 amino acids long. V shed 7 bases and J shed 1 base, with 11 bases lying between them. The CDR3 DNA sequence: TGTGCCACCACCTCCGGTGTATCTGGAAACACCATATATTTT. Amino acid sequence: CATTSGVSGNTIYF. Together with reference TRBV15 and TRBJ1-3, the CDR3 gives the full variable domain: DAMVIQNPRYQVTQFGKPVTLSCSQTLNHNVMYWYQQKSSQAPKLLFHYYDKDFNNEADTPDNFQSRRPNTSFCFLDIRSPGLGDTAMYLCATTSGVSGNTIYFGEGSWLTVV.

The rearrangement links TRBV5-4 to TRBJ2-1; D is perhaps TRBD2 (6 bases). The CDR3 loop spans 15 amino acids. Germline CDR1 is SGHNT and CDR2 is YYREEE (reference sequence). V lost 2 bases to trimming and J lost 8 bases, with 17 bases between them. CDR3 amino acids: CASSLSGAGSYEQFF. CDR3 DNA sequence: TGTGCCAGCAGCTTAAGTGGGGCGGGGAGCTATGAGCAGTTCTTC.

This clone appeared a single time. V is TRBV4-1 and J is TRBJ2-3, with D possibly matching TRBD1 (7 bases). Trimming pared 4 bases from V and 6 bases from J, leaving 20 bases between. The length of the CDR3 is 16 residues. Germline loops: CDR1 MGHRA, CDR2 YSYEKL. CDR3 DNA: TGCGCCAGCAGCCGCCGAGGGGGCAGTCGGGAGGATACGCAGTATTTT. Its translation is CASSRRGGSREDTQYF.

A single count supports this clone. The chain couples TRBV4-1 to TRBJ2-1; the match to TRBD2 covers 7 bases. V lost 1 base, J lost 0 bases, and 6 bases stayed unmatched. CDR1 MGHRA and CDR2 YSYEKL come from the germline V gene. This CDR3 spans 17 amino acids. This CDR3 is CASSQGLAKSSYNEQFF. For the CDR3, the DNA is TGCGCCAGCAGCCAAGGACTAGCTAAAAGCTCCTACAATGAGCAGTTCTTC.

The rearrangement links TRBV28 to TRBJ1-1; possible D gene TRBD1, 6 bases. CDR3 length equals 16 residues. V dropped 7 bases and J dropped 5 bases, with 23 bases sitting between them. The germline CDR1 and CDR2 sequences are MDHEN and SYDVKM. The CDR3 loop reads CASIPKDGGRRTEAFF. DNA of the CDR3: TGTGCCAGCATCCCCAAAGACGGGGGGCGGAGAACTGAAGCTTTCTTT.

This sequence joins TRBV9 and TRBJ2-1; D ambiguous. Trimming left V 0 bases short and J 2 bases short, with 12 bases between. Germline V lookup: CDR1 SGDLS, CDR2 YYNGEE. The CDR3 sequence is 16 residues long. The CDR3 DNA reads as TGTGCCAGCAGCGTAGACTTAGCAAGTACCTACAATGAGCAGTTCTTC. Its translation: CASSVDLASTYNEQFF.

The chain joins TRBV27 to TRBJ2-6; possibly TRBD1 for D (5 bases). Germline CDR1 MNHEY, CDR2 SMNVEV (reference sequence). The CDR3 covers 19 residues. V was shortened by 4 bases and J by 0 bases, with 19 bases between the two germline ends. The CDR3 region has the DNA TGTGCCAGCAGTTCCCCTGGGGCGGCATTAAGCTCTGGGGCCAACGTCCTGACTTTC. Translation: CASSSPGAALSSGANVLTF.

This chain joins TRBV4-1 and TRBJ2-1; 14 nucleotides line up with TRBD2. The length of the CDR3 is 14 residues. From germline, CDR1 is MGHRA and CDR2 YSYEKL. The J segment lost 8 bases and the V segment lost 4 bases, leaving 1 base of the junction unmatched. For the CDR3, the DNA is TGCGCCAGCAGCCCGGGACTAGCGGGAGATGAGCAGTTCTTC. Translation: CASSPGLAGDEQFF.

In DNA form, the CDR3 reads TGTGCCTGGGGGGGTCCAGCGACAGGGATATCCTACGAGCAGTACTTC. Translating gives CAWGGPATGISYEQYF. This chain uses TRBV30 with TRBJ2-7; 7 bases agree with TRBD1. This CDR3 region has 16 residues. V lost 5 bases and J lost 1; bases outside the gene matches: 14. CDR1 GTSNPN and CDR2 SVGIG come from the germline V gene (reference sequence).

The chain joins TRBV5-1 to TRBJ1-2; 12 bases are shared with TRBD1. The CDR3 runs 15 residues. Losses at the gene ends were 2 bases for V and 10 bases for J; bases not matched to a gene: 9. Looked up from germline, CDR1 is SGHRS and CDR2 is YFSETQ. CDR3 nucleotide sequence: TGCGCCAGCAGCTTACCCGGGACAGGGGGCTGGAACTACACCTTC. Encoded protein: CASSLPGTGGWNYTF.